A selection of T cell receptor beta chains follows, all from one sample in a study of T cell responses to AZD1222 COVID-19 vaccine. The table came from immunoSEQ multiplex PCR; TCRdb's copy has only in-frame clones and leaves some out. The profile shows roughly 140,000 clones, about nine tenths of them singletons. The source material was peripheral blood, sampled on day 0 of AZD1222 vaccination. These receptors originate from an adult in good health. Each CDR3 is given with its conserved first and last residue. A D gene is named only where the DNA matches it firmly. Rows give clone size only sometimes, using once, few, many, or a class for an expanded clone.

clone_size: .
v_call: TRBV19
d_call: .
j_call: TRBJ1-5
cdr3_aa: CASSAMGYPVSPQHF
cdr3_nt: TGTGCCAGTAGTGCCATGGGGTATCCCGTCAGCCCCCAGCATTTT

clone_size: .
v_call: TRBV9
d_call: .
j_call: TRBJ2-1
cdr3_aa: CASSDLADRNEQFF
cdr3_nt: TGTGCCAGCAGCGACCTGGCAGACCGCAATGAGCAGTTCTTC

clone_size: .
v_call: TRBV9
d_call: TRBD1
j_call: TRBJ1-1
cdr3_aa: CASRAAGTGAEAFF
cdr3_nt: TGTGCCAGCAGAGCTGCCGGGACAGGGGCTGAAGCTTTCTTT

clone_size: once
v_call: TRBV4-2
d_call: .
j_call: TRBJ2-2
cdr3_aa: CASSQDRVGITSGELFF
cdr3_nt: TGTGCCAGCAGCCAAGATCGAGTCGGGATCACTTCCGGGGAGCTGTTTTTT

clone_size: .
v_call: TRBV7-2
d_call: TRBD2
j_call: TRBJ2-3
cdr3_aa: CASSLEAQRERRKDTQYF
cdr3_nt: TGTGCCAGCAGCTTAGAGGCACAGCGGGAGCGACGTAAAGATACGCAGTATTTT

clone_size: .
v_call: TRBV10-3
d_call: TRBD1
j_call: TRBJ1-5
cdr3_aa: CAIRPGTDSNQPQHF
cdr3_nt: TGTGCCATCAGACCCGGGACAGATAGCAATCAGCCCCAGCATTTT

clone_size: .
v_call: TRBV15
d_call: .
j_call: TRBJ2-7
cdr3_aa: CATSRVIVGPHYEQYF
cdr3_nt: TGTGCCACCAGCAGGGTGATCGTGGGCCCTCACTACGAGCAGTACTTC

clone_size: once
v_call: TRBV6-2/TRBV6-3
d_call: .
j_call: TRBJ1-5
cdr3_aa: CASSYSGGTSQPQHF
cdr3_nt: TGTGCCAGCAGTTACTCAGGCGGAACCTCCCAGCCCCAGCATTTT

clone_size: .
v_call: TRBV7-2
d_call: .
j_call: TRBJ2-7
cdr3_aa: CASSSHQYEQYF
cdr3_nt: TGTGCCAGCAGCTCGCATCAGTACGAGCAGTACTTC

clone_size: .
v_call: TRBV19
d_call: .
j_call: TRBJ1-1
cdr3_aa: CASSMGTSTEAFF
cdr3_nt: TGTGCCAGTAGTATGGGGACGTCCACTGAAGCTTTCTTT

clone_size: few
v_call: TRBV24-1
d_call: .
j_call: TRBJ2-5
cdr3_aa: CATSDLSGAGRETQYF
cdr3_nt: TGTGCCACCAGTGATCTGTCGGGGGCGGGTCGGGAGACCCAGTACTTC

clone_size: .
v_call: TRBV7-2
d_call: .
j_call: TRBJ2-7
cdr3_aa: CASSLTDSHEQYF
cdr3_nt: TGTGCCAGCAGCTTAACCGACTCCCACGAGCAGTACTTC

clone_size: .
v_call: TRBV7-2
d_call: TRBD2
j_call: TRBJ2-7
cdr3_aa: CASSLSSGSVLYEQYF
cdr3_nt: TGTGCCAGCAGCCTTTCTAGCGGGAGTGTTCTCTACGAGCAGTACTTC

clone_size: .
v_call: TRBV28
d_call: TRBD1
j_call: TRBJ2-7
cdr3_aa: CASSAIMDRDNEQYF
cdr3_nt: TGTGCCAGCAGTGCCATCATGGACAGGGATAACGAGCAGTACTTC

clone_size: .
v_call: TRBV7-8
d_call: .
j_call: TRBJ1-2
cdr3_aa: CASSSGPVRGYTF
cdr3_nt: TGTGCCAGCAGCTCCGGCCCTGTCCGGGGCTACACCTTC

clone_size: .
v_call: TRBV5-1
d_call: TRBD1
j_call: TRBJ1-2
cdr3_aa: CASSLAGQGAFGYTF
cdr3_nt: TGCGCCAGCAGCTTGGCGGGGCAGGGGGCTTTTGGCTACACCTTC

clone_size: .
v_call: TRBV12-3/TRBV12-4
d_call: .
j_call: TRBJ2-1
cdr3_aa: CASRRSSYNEQFF
cdr3_nt: TGTGCCAGCAGGAGGAGCTCCTACAATGAGCAGTTCTTC